This T cell receptor beta chain was obtained from a study of cytomegalovirus exposure and HLA in healthy donors. Study results and caveats: By a later analysis, the bulk of CMV-associated TCR beta chains appeared HLA-restricted.

On this clone itself: The antigen remains undetermined.

Germline loops: CDR1 MRHNA, CDR2 SNTAGT. Trimming left V 4 bases short and J 4 bases short, with 16 bases between. The CDR3 is 16 residues long. A multiplex PCR was run with 60 Vbeta primers and 13 Jbeta primers. Original handling: Later analysis identified some 80 million unique TCR beta chains, 8.5 million to 13 million shared. Measured with immunoSEQ multiplex PCR; TCRdb has only the in-frame clones, and not every one. V and J calls and clone size come straight from that table; D and trimming were deduced from the DNA. The sample has around 150,000 clones; more than 75% are singletons. The source of this sequence is a man younger than 40 in good health and CMV-seronegative. Material: PBMCs. This chain links TRBV6-4 with TRBJ2-2; possibly TRBD1 for D (6 bases). The CDR3 coding sequence is TGTGCCAGCAGTGCCTCTTACAGGGAATCCACCGGGGAGCTGTTTTTT. This encodes CASSASYRESTGELFF.